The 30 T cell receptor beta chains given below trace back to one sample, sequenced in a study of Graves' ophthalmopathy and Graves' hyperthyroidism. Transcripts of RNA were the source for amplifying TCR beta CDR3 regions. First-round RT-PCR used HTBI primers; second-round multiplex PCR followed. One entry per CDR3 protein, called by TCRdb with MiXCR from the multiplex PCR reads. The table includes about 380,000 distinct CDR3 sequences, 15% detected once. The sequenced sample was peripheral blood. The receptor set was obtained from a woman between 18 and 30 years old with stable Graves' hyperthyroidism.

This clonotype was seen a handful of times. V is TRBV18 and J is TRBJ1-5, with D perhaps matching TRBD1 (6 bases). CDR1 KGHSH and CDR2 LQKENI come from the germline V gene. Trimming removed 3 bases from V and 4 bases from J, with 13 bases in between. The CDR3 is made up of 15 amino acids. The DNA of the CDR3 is TGTGCCAGCTCACCGGATGGACAGAGGAATCAGCCCCAGCATTTT. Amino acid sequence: CASSPDGQRNQPQHF.

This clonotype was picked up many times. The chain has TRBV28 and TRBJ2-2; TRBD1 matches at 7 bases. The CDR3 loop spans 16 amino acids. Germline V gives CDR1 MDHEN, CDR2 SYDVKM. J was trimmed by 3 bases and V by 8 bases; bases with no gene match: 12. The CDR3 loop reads CASEGAKLTDTGELFF. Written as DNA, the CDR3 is TGTGCCAGCGAGGGGGCCAAACTTACGGACACCGGGGAGCTGTTTTTT.

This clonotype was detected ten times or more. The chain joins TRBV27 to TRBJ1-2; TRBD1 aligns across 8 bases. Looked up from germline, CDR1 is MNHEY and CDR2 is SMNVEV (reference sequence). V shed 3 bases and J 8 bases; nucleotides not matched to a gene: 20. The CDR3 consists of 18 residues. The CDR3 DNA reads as TGTGCCAGCAGTTTCCGTTCCCCAGGACAGGGAAGAGGGGAAGGCTACACCTTC. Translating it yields CASSFRSPGQGRGEGYTF.

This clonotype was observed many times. The CDR3 DNA follows: TGTGCCAGCAGCCGCGACAGGGGCGAGCAGTACTTC. Encoded protein: CASSRDRGEQYF. The chain uses TRBV7-3 and TRBJ2-7; TRBD1 aligns across 8 bases. In germline, CDR1 is SGHTA, CDR2 FQGTGA. V gave up 5 bases and J gave up 6 bases; unmatched junction bases: 3. The CDR3 contains 12 residues.

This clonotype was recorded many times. CDR3 loop: CASSKGAHGYTF. CDR3 bases: TGTGCCAGCAGTAAGGGGGCCCATGGCTACACCTTC. V usage is TRBV13 and J usage is TRBJ1-2; 7 bases map to TRBD1. Germline-derived CDR1 and CDR2 are PRHDT and FYEKMQ (reference sequence). This CDR3 has 12 amino acids. V trimming: 6 bases; J trimming: 6 bases; junction bases outside the gene matches: 4.

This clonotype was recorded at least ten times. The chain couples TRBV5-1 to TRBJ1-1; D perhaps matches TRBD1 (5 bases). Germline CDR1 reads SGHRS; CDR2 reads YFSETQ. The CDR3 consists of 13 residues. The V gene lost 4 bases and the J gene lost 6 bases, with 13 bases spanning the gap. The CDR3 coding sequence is TGCGCCAGCAGCGACGACAGCTTCTCTGAAGCTTTCTTT. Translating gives CASSDDSFSEAFF.

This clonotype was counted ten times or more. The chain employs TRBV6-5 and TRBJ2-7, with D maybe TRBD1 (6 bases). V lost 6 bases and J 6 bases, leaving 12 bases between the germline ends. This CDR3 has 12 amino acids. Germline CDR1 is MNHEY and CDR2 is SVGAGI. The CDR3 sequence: CASRPGEGEQYF. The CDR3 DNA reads TGTGCCAGCAGGCCAGGGGAAGGCGAGCAGTACTTC.

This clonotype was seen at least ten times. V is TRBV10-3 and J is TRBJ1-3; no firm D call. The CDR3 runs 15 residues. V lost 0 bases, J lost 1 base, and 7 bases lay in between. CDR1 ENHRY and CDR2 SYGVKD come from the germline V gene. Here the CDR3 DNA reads TGTGCCATCAGTGAGTCGGGAGAATCTGGAAACACCATATATTTT. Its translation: CAISESGESGNTIYF.

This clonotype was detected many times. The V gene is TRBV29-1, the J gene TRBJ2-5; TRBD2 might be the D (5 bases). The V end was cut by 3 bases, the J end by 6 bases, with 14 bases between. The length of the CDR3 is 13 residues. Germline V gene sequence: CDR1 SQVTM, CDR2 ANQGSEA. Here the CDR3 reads CSVDRGVGKTQYF. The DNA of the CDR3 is TGCAGCGTTGATCGTGGGGTCGGGAAGACCCAGTACTTC.

In DNA form, the CDR3 reads TGTGCCAGCAGCTCCCCCCCAGGGAGGCCGACTGAAGCTTTCTTT. Its protein product is CASSSPPGRPTEAFF. The chain combines TRBV11-3 with TRBJ1-1; tentative D call: TRBD1 (5 bases). The CDR3 covers 15 residues. Germline CDR1 SGHNT, CDR2 YENEEA. V gave up 4 bases and J gave up 5 bases, with 17 bases separating them.

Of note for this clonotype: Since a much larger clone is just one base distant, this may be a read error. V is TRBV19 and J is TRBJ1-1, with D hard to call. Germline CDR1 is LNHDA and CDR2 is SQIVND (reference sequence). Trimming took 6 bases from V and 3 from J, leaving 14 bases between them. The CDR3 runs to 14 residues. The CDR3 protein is CASREGPLHTEAFF. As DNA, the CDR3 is TGTGCCAGTAGGGAAGGACCCCTGCACACTGAAGCTTTCTTT.

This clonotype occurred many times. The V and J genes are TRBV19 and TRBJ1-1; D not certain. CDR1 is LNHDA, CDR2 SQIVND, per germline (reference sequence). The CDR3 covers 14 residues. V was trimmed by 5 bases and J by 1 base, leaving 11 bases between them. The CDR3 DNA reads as TGTGCCAGTAGTGCCGCGACGGGGAACACTGAAGCTTTCTTT. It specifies CASSAATGNTEAFF.

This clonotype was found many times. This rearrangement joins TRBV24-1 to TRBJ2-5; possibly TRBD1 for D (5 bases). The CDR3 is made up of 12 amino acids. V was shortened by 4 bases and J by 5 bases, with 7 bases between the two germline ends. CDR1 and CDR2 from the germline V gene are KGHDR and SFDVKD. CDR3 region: CATSDRVETQYF. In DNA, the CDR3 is TGTGCCACCAGTGACAGGGTCGAGACCCAGTACTTC.

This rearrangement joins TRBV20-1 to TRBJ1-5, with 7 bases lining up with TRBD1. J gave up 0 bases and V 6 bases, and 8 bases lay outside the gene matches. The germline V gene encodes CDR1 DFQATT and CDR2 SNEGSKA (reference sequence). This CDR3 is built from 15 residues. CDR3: CSAHRTGHSNQPQHF. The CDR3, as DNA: TGCAGTGCACATAGGACAGGACATAGCAATCAGCCCCAGCATTTT.

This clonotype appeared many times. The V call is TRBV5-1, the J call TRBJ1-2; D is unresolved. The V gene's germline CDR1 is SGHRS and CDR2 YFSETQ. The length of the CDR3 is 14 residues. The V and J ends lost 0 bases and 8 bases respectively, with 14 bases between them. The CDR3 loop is CASSLAPELGGYTF. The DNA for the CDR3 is TGCGCCAGCAGCTTGGCCCCGGAGCTAGGGGGCTACACCTTC.

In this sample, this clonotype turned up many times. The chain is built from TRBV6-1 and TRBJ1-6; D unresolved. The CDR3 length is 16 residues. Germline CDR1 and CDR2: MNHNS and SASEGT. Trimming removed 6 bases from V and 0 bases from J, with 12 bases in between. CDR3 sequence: CASRPSPDSYNSPLHF. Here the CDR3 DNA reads TGTGCCAGCAGACCCTCACCAGACTCCTATAATTCACCCCTCCACTTT.

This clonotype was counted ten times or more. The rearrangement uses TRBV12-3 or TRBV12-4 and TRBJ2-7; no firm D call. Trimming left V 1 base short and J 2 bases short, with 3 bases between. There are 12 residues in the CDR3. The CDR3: CASSLVPYEQYF. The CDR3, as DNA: TGTGCCAGCAGTTTAGTTCCCTACGAGCAGTACTTC.

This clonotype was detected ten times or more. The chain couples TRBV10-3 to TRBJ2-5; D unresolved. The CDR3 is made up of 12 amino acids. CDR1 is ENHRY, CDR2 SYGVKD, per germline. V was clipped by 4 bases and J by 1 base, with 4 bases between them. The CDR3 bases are TGTGCCATCAGTGGAGGCCAAGAGACCCAGTACTTC. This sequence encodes CAISGGQETQYF.

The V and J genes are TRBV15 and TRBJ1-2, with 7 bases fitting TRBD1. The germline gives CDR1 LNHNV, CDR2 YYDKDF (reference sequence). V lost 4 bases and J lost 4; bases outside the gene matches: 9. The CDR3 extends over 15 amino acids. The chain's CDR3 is CATSNTGDGRYGYTF. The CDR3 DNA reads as TGTGCCACCAGCAATACAGGGGACGGACGCTATGGCTACACCTTC.

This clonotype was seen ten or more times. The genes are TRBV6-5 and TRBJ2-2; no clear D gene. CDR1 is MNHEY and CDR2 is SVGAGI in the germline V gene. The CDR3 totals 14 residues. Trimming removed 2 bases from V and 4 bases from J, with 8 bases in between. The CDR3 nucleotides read TGTGCCAGCAGTTACCATTGGAGCACCGGGGAGCTGTTTTTT. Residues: CASSYHWSTGELFF.

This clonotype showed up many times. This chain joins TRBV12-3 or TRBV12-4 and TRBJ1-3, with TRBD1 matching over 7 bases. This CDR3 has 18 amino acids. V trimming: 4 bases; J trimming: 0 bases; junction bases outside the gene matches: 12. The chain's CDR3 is CASSSLGGTVLSGNTIYF. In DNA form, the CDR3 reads TGTGCCAGCAGTTCCTTGGGGGGGACAGTGCTCTCTGGAAACACCATATATTTT.

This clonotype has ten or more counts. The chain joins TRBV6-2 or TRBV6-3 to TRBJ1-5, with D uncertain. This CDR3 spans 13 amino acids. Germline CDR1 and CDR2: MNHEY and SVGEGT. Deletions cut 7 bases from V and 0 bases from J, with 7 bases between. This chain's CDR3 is CASKRDSNQPQHF. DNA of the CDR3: TGTGCCAGCAAGCGGGATAGCAATCAGCCCCAGCATTTT.

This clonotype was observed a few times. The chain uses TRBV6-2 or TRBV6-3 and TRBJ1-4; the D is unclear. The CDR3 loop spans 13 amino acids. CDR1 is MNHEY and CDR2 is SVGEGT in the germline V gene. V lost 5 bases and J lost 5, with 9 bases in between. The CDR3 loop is CASSLQRNEKLFF. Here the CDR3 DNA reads TGTGCCAGCAGTCTCCAGAGAAATGAAAAACTGTTTTTT.

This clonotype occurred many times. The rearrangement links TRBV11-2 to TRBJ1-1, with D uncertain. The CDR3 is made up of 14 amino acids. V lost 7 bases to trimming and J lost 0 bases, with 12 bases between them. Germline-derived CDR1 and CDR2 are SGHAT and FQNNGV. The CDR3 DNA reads TGTGCCAGCACCAAAACTGCCTTGAACACTGAAGCTTTCTTT. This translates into CASTKTALNTEAFF.

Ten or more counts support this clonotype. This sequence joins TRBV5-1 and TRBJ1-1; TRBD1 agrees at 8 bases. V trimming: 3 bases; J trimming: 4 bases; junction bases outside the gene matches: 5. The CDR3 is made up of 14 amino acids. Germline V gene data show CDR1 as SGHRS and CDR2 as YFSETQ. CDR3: CASSWGQVTTEAFF. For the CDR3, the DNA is TGCGCCAGCAGCTGGGGACAGGTCACCACTGAAGCTTTCTTT.

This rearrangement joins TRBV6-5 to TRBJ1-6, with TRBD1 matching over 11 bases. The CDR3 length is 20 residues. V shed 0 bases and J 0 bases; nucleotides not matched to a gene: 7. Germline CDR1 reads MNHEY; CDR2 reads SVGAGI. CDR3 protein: CASSYSSPGTGGSYNSPLHF. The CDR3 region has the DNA TGTGCCAGCAGTTACTCTTCCCCCGGGACAGGGGGCTCCTATAATTCACCCCTCCACTTT.

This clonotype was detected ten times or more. In DNA form, the CDR3 reads TGTGCCAGCAGCCCTACGTGGGAGGGGTCTTCTGGGGCCAACGTCCTGACTTTC. Translation: CASSPTWEGSSGANVLTF. The chain joins TRBV6-2 or TRBV6-3 to TRBJ2-6; 7 bases line up with TRBD2. The CDR3 is 18 residues long. Trimming at V came to 6 bases and at J to 1 base, leaving 12 bases not matched to a gene. Germline CDR1 is MNHEY and CDR2 is SVGEGT.

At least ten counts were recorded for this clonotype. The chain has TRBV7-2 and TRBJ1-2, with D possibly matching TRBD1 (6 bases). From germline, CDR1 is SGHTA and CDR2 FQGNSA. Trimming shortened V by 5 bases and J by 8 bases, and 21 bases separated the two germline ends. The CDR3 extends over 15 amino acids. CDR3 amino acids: CASSLERRGTAGYTF. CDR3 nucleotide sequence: TGTGCCAGCAGCCTAGAACGCAGGGGCACGGCCGGCTACACCTTC.

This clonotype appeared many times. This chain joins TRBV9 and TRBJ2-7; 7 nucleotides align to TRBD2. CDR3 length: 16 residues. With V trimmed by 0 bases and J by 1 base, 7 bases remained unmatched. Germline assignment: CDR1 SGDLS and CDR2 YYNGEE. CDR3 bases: TGTGCCAGCAGCGTAGGGGAGGGGTCCGCATCCTACGAGCAGTACTTC. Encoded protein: CASSVGEGSASYEQYF.

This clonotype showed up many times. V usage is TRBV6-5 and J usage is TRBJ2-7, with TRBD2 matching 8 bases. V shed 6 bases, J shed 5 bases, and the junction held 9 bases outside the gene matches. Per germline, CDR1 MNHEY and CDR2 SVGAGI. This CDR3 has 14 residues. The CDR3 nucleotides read TGTGCCAGCAGAACGGGGGGGGGCAATGACGAGCAGTACTTC. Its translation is CASRTGGGNDEQYF.